One and the same sample provided the 7 T cell receptor beta chains below, sequenced in a study of blood T cell repertoires in COVID-19. The data were produced by immunoSEQ multiplex PCR, yet TCRdb's version contains in-frame clones alone and is incomplete. The repertoire holds over 350,000 clones, with around 89% as singletons. Sequenced sample: peripheral blood. These receptors all come from a woman aged 25 to 39 with acute or convalescent COVID-19.

The gene calls are TRBV5-4 and TRBJ2-2, with 8 bases that match TRBD2. V trimming: 0 bases; J trimming: 4 bases; junction bases outside the gene matches: 8. Germline-derived CDR1 and CDR2 are SGHNT and YYREEE (reference sequence). The CDR3 runs 17 residues. The CDR3 sequence is CASSLATGGGPTGELFF. The CDR3, as DNA: TGTGCCAGCAGCTTGGCCACTGGCGGGGGGCCCACCGGGGAGCTGTTTTTT. Full variable domain (outside the CDR3, taken from reference TRBV5-4 and TRBJ2-2): ETGVTQSPTHLIKTRGQQVTLRCSSQSGHNTVSWYQQALGQGPQFIFQYYREEENGRGNFPPRFSGLQFPNYSSELNVNALELDDSALYLCASSLATGGGPTGELFFGEGSRLTVL.

V gene TRBV20-1 combines with J gene TRBJ2-7; D is perhaps TRBD2 (5 bases). This CDR3 has 14 residues. Germline V gene data show CDR1 as DFQATT and CDR2 as SNEGSKA (reference sequence). V gave up 3 bases and J gave up 0 bases, with 12 bases separating them. CDR3 nucleotides: TGCAGTGCTAGTGGTCCGGGGAGCTCCTACGAGCAGTACTTC. Translation gives CSASGPGSSYEQYF.

As concerns this clone: The sample contains more than one DNA sequence encoding this CDR3. The rearrangement links TRBV6-6 to TRBJ2-3, with TRBD1 as a possible D gene (5 bases). CDR3 length: 15 amino acids. CDR1 is MNHNY, CDR2 SVGAGI, per germline (reference sequence). Trimming took 0 bases from V and 0 from J, leaving 7 bases between them. As DNA, the CDR3 is TGTGCCAGCAGTTACTCGACAGCGAGCACAGATACGCAGTATTTT. Protein sequence: CASSYSTASTDTQYF.

The chain employs TRBV2 and TRBJ1-1; tentatively, D is TRBD1 (6 bases). Looked up from germline, CDR1 is SNHLY and CDR2 is FYNNEI. Deletions cut 7 bases from V and 3 bases from J, with 12 bases between. The CDR3 is 13 residues long. CDR3 sequence (DNA): TGTGCCAGCACTAGACAGGATGACACTGAAGCTTTCTTT. This sequence encodes CASTRQDDTEAFF.

This clone was found a few times. Within the sample, other DNA sequences also encode this same CDR3. J is TRBJ2-7 and V is TRBV9, with 7 bases that match TRBD1. Trimming removed 0 bases from V and 0 bases from J; junction bases left unmatched: 3. The CDR3 runs 15 residues. Germline CDR1 and CDR2: SGDLS and YYNGEE. This chain's CDR3 is CASSVGTGSSYEQYF. The CDR3 nucleotides read TGTGCCAGCAGCGTAGGGACAGGAAGCTCCTACGAGCAGTACTTC. Using reference TRBV9 and TRBJ2-7 for the parts outside the CDR3, the full variable domain is DSGVTQTPKHLITATGQRVTLRCSPRSGDLSVYWYQQSLDQGLQFLIQYYNGEERAKGNILERFSAQQFPDLHSELNLSSLELGDSALYFCASSVGTGSSYEQYFGPGTRLTVT.

The chain is built from TRBV11-2 and TRBJ2-4; D might be TRBD1 (5 bases). V lost 5 bases to trimming and J lost 7 bases, with 12 bases between them. Germline assignment: CDR1 SGHAT and CDR2 FQNNGV. CDR3 length equals 13 residues. The CDR3 bases are TGTGCCAGCAGCAGGACACCAGGGAACATTCAGTACTTC. Translated, it gives CASSRTPGNIQYF.

The chain couples TRBV2 to TRBJ1-4, with unresolved D. Germline V gene data show CDR1 as SNHLY and CDR2 as FYNNEI. Between the trimmed V and J ends, which lost 7 bases and 7 bases, there was a span of 22 bases. This CDR3 has 16 amino acids. CDR3 DNA: TGTGCCAGCATCCCCTCTAAGGCGAAAGCGAGTGAAAAACTGTTTTTT. The encoded protein is CASIPSKAKASEKLFF.